This TCR beta chain was captured in a study of radiotherapy plus CTLA-4 blockade in lung cancer. A word on this clone: Its antigen remains unidentified.

Sequenced by immunoSEQ multiplex PCR; TCRdb stores in-frame clones only, minus some. The table shows 62,000 or so clones, with 70% to 80% occurring only once. Regarding the study as a whole: Early blood T cell clone dynamics, with interferon-beta, were reported to best predict response.

The CDR3 covers 15 residues. Per germline, CDR1 LGHNT and CDR2 FRNRAP. The V gene lost 6 bases and the J gene lost 4 bases, with 18 bases spanning the gap. V gene TRBV12-5 combines with J gene TRBJ2-5, with D perhaps TRBD1 or TRBD2 (6 bases each). The receptor was isolated from a human donor with non-small cell lung cancer who had a complete response to radiotherapy plus ipilimumab. This sample comprised peripheral blood, obtained from a patient treated with radiotherapy plus ipilimumab. The CDR3 nucleotides are TGTGCTAGTGGGGGAGGACAGCGGTGGGGAGAGACCCAGTACTTC. Protein sequence: CASGGGQRWGETQYF.